This T cell receptor (beta chain) was sequenced during a study of cytomegalovirus exposure and HLA in healthy donors. Vbeta (60) and Jbeta (13) primers were used in the PCR. Libraries were prepared by immunoSEQ multiplex PCR; TCRdb keeps only in-frame clonotypes and omits some of them. Among over 150,000 clones listed, around 83% were seen once. This CDR3 comprises 16 residues. The germline V gene encodes CDR1 SGHKS and CDR2 YYEKEE (reference sequence). With 1 base removed from V and 3 bases from J, the gap between germline ends came to 17 bases. V gene TRBV5-5 combines with J gene TRBJ2-7; TRBD2 is a possible D gene (5 bases). The source material was PBMCs. The receptor was derived from a male donor in good health and CMV-seropositive. CDR3 sequence (DNA): TGTGCCAGCAGCTTGACCCGGCGGGCCTCGGGCTACGAGCAGTACTTC. This encodes CASSLTRRASGYEQYF.